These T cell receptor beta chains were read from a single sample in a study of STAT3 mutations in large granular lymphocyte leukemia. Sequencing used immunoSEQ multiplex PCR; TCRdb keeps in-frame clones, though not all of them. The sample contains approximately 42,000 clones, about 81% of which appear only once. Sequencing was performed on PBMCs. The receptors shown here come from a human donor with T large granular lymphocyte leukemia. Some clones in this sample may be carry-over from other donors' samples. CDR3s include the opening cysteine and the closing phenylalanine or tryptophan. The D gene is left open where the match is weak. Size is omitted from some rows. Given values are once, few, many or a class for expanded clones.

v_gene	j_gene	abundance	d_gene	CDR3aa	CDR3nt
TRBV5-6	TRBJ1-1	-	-	CASREQGKGTEAFF	TGTGCCAGCAGAGAACAGGGAAAGGGGACTGAAGCTTTCTTT
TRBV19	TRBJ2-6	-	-	CASTWTKSSGANVLTF	TGTGCCAGTACGTGGACCAAAAGCTCTGGGGCCAACGTCCTGACTTTC
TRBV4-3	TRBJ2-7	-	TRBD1	CASSQATGYYEQYF	TGCGCCAGCAGCCAAGCGACAGGGTACTACGAGCAGTACTTC
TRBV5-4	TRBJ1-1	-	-	CASSLTGTREAFF	TGTGCCAGCAGCTTAACAGGGACTAGGGAAGCTTTCTTT
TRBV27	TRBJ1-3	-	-	CASSLTVGNTIYF	TGTGCCAGCAGTTTAACAGTGGGAAACACCATATATTTT
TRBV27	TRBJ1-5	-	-	CASSLSAIGPQHF	TGTGCCAGCAGTTTATCTGCGATTGGGCCCCAGCATTTT
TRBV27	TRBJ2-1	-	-	CASSLVPVPYNEQFF	TGTGCCAGCAGTTTAGTCCCCGTCCCTTACAATGAGCAGTTCTTC
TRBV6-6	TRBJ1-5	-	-	CATLPRDSNQPQHF	TGTGCCACCCTACCCAGGGATAGCAATCAGCCCCAGCATTTT
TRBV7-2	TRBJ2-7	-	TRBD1	CASSSDRGAYEQYF	TGTGCCAGCAGCTCGGACAGGGGGGCCTACGAGCAGTACTTC
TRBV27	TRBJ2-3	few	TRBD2	CASSSWGGWSDTQYF	TGTGCCAGCAGTTCATGGGGGGGGTGGTCAGATACGCAGTATTTT
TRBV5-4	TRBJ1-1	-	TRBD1	CASSQGQGVTEAFF	TGTGCCAGCAGCCAGGGACAGGGTGTCACTGAAGCTTTCTTT
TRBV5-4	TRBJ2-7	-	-	CASSLAKGSGYEQYF	TGTGCCAGCAGCTTGGCCAAGGGGTCGGGGTACGAGCAGTACTTC
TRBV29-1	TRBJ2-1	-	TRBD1	CSGRGGTGFYNEQFF	TGCAGCGGACGGGGCGGGACAGGGTTTTACAATGAGCAGTTCTTC
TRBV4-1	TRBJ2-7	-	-	CASSQEGGLTYEQYF	TGCGCCAGCAGCCAAGAGGGGGGATTGACCTACGAGCAGTACTTC
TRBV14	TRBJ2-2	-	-	CASSLAAGANGELFF	TGTGCCAGCAGCCTAGCGGCAGGGGCGAACGGGGAGCTGTTTTTT
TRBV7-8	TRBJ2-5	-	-	CASSPTIARETQYF	TGTGCCAGCAGCCCGACGATAGCCCGGGAGACCCAGTACTTC
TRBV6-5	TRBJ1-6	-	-	CASTRGSDSPLHF	TGTGCCAGCACGCGTGGATCGGATTCACCCCTCCACTTT
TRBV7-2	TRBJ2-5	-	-	CASSFRLVDATQYF	TGTGCCAGCAGCTTCCGACTAGTAGATGCGACCCAGTACTTC
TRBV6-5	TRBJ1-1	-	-	CASSYSSGSNTEAFF	TGTGCCAGCAGTTACTCGTCGGGATCCAACACTGAAGCTTTCTTT
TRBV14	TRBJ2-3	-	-	CASSQGGFTDTQYF	TGTGCCAGCAGCCAAGGGGGGTTTACAGATACGCAGTATTTT
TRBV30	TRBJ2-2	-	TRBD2	CAWSKRGKNTGELFF	TGTGCCTGGAGCAAGCGGGGGAAGAACACCGGGGAGCTGTTTTTT
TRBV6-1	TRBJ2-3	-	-	CASSEVARGYTDTQYF	TGTGCCAGCAGTGAAGTGGCGAGGGGCTACACAGATACGCAGTATTTT
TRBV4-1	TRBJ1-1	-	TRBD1	CASSLDRVEAFF	TGCGCCAGCAGCCTTGACAGGGTGGAAGCTTTCTTT
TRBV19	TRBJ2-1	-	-	CASSIGRAEQFF	TGTGCCAGTAGTATAGGCAGGGCTGAGCAGTTCTTC
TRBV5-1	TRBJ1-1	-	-	CASSSGTSGTEAFF	TGCGCCAGCAGCTCCGGGACGTCGGGCACTGAAGCTTTCTTT
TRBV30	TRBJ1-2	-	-	CAWSVVTATDGYTF	TGTGCCTGGAGTGTAGTGACCGCCACCGACGGCTACACCTTC
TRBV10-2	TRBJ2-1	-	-	CASKRAGVYYNEQFF	TGCGCCAGCAAACGGGCAGGGGTTTACTACAATGAGCAGTTCTTC
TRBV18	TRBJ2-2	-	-	CASSPVPENGELFF	TGTGCCAGCTCACCAGTTCCCGAAAACGGGGAGCTGTTTTTT
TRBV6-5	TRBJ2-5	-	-	CAIARAIGETQYF	TGTGCCATCGCTAGGGCCATCGGCGAGACCCAGTACTTC